The subject of this entry is one T cell receptor (beta chain). What it binds is unknown. CDR3 length: 19 residues. Per the germline V gene, CDR1 is SGHTA and CDR2 is FQGNSA. Trimming cost V 2 bases and J 3 bases; bases outside gene matches: 15. This was the immunoSEQ v3 assay. The protocol was immunoSEQ multiplex PCR, while the TCRdb copy is restricted to in-frame clones and leaves out a portion. The table shows 16,000 or so clones, with 65% to 75% occurring only once. This sample was taken from a study of TIL therapy for anti-PD-1-resistant metastatic lung cancer. Across the whole study: Tumors were harvested before any PD-1/PD-L1 blockade. General study results and limits: Infused TIL clonotypes partially replaced the baseline blood repertoire, then decayed over months.

The time point was: pre-treatment sample, taken before nivolumab and TIL therapy. This receptor was identified in a person between 30 and 79 years old with non-small cell lung cancer. The chain employs TRBV7-2 and TRBJ2-7, with 11 positions matching TRBD2. The material sequenced was blood, taken at baseline. CDR3 DNA sequence: TGTGCCAGCAGCTTACGGGTCCGGACTAGCGGGTACTCAGTCTACGAGCAGTACTTC. As protein: CASSLRVRTSGYSVYEQYF.